In its sample, the clone carrying this T cell receptor (beta chain) was seen a few times. Its antigen remains unidentified. TCRdb independently ran MiXCR on the 5' RACE reads; one entry per CDR3 protein. The sample has under 250,000 distinct CDR3 sequences, roughly 32% seen once. This record comes from a study of CD8 T cells in ankylosing spondylitis. Notes on the study in general: It was reported that disease-linked clones were significantly enriched in matched ankylosing spondylitis synovial fluid. What seemed typical of ankylosing spondylitis blood was a TCR beta motif built from under 10 highly homologous variants. Before this, some motif variants had been reported in reactive arthritis synovial fluid and blood.

This receptor was taken from a male donor with ankylosing spondylitis or in good health (not recorded which). Sequenced: blood, either unsorted or a sorted T cell fraction (not recorded which).

DNA for the CDR3: TGTGCCAGCAGACACGGCGTGGGACTGGGCACAGATACGCAGTATTTT. Its translation is CASRHGVGLGTDTQYF. The V and J genes are TRBV6-1 and TRBJ2-3, with D perhaps TRBD2 (6 bases). This CDR3 comprises 16 residues. Germline lookup yields CDR1 MNHNS and CDR2 SASEGT. V was cut by 6 bases and J by 1 base, with 17 bases left in between.